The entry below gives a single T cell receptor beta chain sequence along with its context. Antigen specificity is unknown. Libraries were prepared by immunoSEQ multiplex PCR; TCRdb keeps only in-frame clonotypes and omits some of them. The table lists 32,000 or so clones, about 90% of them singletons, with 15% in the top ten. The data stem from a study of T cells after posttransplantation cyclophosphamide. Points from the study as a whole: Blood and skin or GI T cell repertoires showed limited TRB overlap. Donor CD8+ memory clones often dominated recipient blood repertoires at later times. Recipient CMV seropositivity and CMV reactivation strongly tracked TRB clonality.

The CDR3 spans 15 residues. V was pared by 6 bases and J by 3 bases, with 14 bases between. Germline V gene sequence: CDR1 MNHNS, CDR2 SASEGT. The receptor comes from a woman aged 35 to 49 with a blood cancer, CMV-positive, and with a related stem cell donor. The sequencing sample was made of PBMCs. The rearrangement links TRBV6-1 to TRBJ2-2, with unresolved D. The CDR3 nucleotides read TGTGCCAGCAGATCCGATGACGGGTACACCGGGGAGCTGTTTTTT. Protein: CASRSDDGYTGELFF.